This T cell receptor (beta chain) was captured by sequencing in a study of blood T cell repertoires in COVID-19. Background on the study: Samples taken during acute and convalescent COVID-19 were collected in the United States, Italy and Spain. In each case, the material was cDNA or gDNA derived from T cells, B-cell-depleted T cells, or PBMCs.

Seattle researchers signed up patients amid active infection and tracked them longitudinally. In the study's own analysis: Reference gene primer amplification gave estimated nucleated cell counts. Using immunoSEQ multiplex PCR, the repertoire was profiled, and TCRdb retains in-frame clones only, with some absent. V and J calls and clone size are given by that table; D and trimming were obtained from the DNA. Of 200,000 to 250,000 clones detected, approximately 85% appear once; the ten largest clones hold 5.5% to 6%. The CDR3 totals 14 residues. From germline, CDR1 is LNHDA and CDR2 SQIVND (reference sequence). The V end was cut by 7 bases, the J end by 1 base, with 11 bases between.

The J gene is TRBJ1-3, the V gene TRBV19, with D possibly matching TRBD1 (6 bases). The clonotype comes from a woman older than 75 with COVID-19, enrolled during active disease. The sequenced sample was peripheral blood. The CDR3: CASTTGRSGNTIYF. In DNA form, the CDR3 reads TGTGCCAGTACCACAGGGAGATCTGGAAACACCATATATTTT. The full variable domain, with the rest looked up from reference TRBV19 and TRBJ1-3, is DGGITQSPKYLFRKEGQNVTLSCEQNLNHDAMYWYRQDPGQGLRLIYYSQIVNDFQKGDIAEGYSVSREKKESFPLTVTSAQKNPTAFYLCASTTGRSGNTIYFGEGSWLTVV.